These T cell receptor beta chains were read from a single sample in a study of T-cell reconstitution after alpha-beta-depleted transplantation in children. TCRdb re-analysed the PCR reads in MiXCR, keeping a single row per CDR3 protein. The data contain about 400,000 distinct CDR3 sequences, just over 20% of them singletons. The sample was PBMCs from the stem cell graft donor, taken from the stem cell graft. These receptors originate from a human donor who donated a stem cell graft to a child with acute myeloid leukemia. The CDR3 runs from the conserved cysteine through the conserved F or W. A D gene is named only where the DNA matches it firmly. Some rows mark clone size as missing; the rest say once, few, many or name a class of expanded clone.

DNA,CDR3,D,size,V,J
TGTGCCAGCAGACGTCCGGGACTAGCGAGGGCCGGGGAGCTGTTTTTT,CASRRPGLARAGELFF,TRBD2,few,TRBV28,TRBJ2-2
TGTGCCACCAGCACTAGCGGGAGCTACAATGAGCAGTTCTTC,CATSTSGSYNEQFF,TRBD2,.,TRBV15,TRBJ2-1
TGTGCCAGCAGTTACTCGGGGGCATCAGGGGCCAACGTCCTGACTTTC,CASSYSGASGANVLTF,.,few,TRBV6-5,TRBJ2-6
TGTGCCAGCAGTCCCCTGAGACAGGGTTTCCACGAGCAGTACTTC,CASSPLRQGFHEQYF,TRBD1,.,TRBV6-2/TRBV6-3,TRBJ2-7
TGTGCCACCAGCAGAGATGTCGGGCCAGGGGCTTGGGCTTTCTTT,CATSRDVGPGAWAFF,.,once,TRBV15,TRBJ1-1
TGCAGTGCTAGCCAGGACAAGCCCGGCTACACCTTC,CSASQDKPGYTF,.,few,TRBV20-1,TRBJ1-2
TGTGCCAGCAGCTTGTTTTCCGGTGGCGGGACCTACAATGAGCAGTTCTTC,CASSLFSGGGTYNEQFF,.,.,TRBV5-6,TRBJ2-1
TGCAGCGTTGAATTGCAGGGGGCCTACGAGCAGTACTTC,CSVELQGAYEQYF,TRBD1,many,TRBV29-1,TRBJ2-7
TGTGCCAGCAGCCCACCAACGGGACTTCTCGGAGATACGCAGTATTTT,CASSPPTGLLGDTQYF,.,.,TRBV7-2,TRBJ2-3
TGTGCCAGCAGTTTGCACCCTAGGGGTGAGCAGTTCTTC,CASSLHPRGEQFF,.,few,TRBV12-3/TRBV12-4,TRBJ2-1
TGTGCCAGCGCTGTAAGACTAGCGAAGCTCGAGACCCAGTACTTC,CASAVRLAKLETQYF,TRBD2,.,TRBV28,TRBJ2-5
TGCAGTGCTGTTGACAGGGAAAGTAGCGGTGGCTACACCTTC,CSAVDRESSGGYTF,TRBD1,.,TRBV20-1,TRBJ1-2
TGCAGTGCACCCAAACCCGGTCAGCCCCAGCATTTT,CSAPKPGQPQHF,.,few,TRBV20-1,TRBJ1-5
TGCGCCAGCAGCTTGGGCACTAGCGGAACCTACGAGCAGTACTTC,CASSLGTSGTYEQYF,TRBD2,many,TRBV4-1,TRBJ2-7
TGTGCCAGCAGATCTACAGGGGGGGAGTTCTCTGGGGCCAACGTCCTGACTTTC,CASRSTGGEFSGANVLTF,.,few,TRBV6-1,TRBJ2-6
TGCAGTGCTAGAGATGGGGCTAGCGAAAGCGGTGAGCAGTTCTTC,CSARDGASESGEQFF,.,many,TRBV20-1,TRBJ2-1
TGCAGTGCTAGAGATAAAAAGGTGGAAGGGAGATACTACGAGCAGTACTTC,CSARDKKVEGRYYEQYF,.,.,TRBV20-1,TRBJ2-7
TGTGCCAGCCTCAGCGGGTCCTACAATGAGCAGTTCTTC,CASLSGSYNEQFF,.,.,TRBV6-4,TRBJ2-1
TGTGCCAGCAGCCAAGATCCCACTAGCGGGAGCAATGAGCAGTTCTTC,CASSQDPTSGSNEQFF,TRBD2,.,TRBV4-2,TRBJ2-1
TGTGCCTGGGGTAACTCCTACGAGCAGTACTTC,CAWGNSYEQYF,.,.,TRBV30,TRBJ2-7
TGTGCCAGCAGTTTCCCAAAAACAGGGGGGAAGAATGAGCAGTTCTTC,CASSFPKTGGKNEQFF,TRBD1,many,TRBV28,TRBJ2-1
TGCAGCGTCGCTCTAGTCCCTTCCGAGCAGTACTTC,CSVALVPSEQYF,.,.,TRBV29-1,TRBJ2-7
TGTGCCAGCAGCGTAGCTACTGACAGGGTAAAGTTCTTC,CASSVATDRVKFF,TRBD1,few,TRBV9,TRBJ2-1
TGTGCCAGCAGTCCGCGGAAACCCCTCACAGATACGCAGTATTTT,CASSPRKPLTDTQYF,.,.,TRBV28,TRBJ2-3
TGCGCCAGCAGCGTCCGTAGCGGGACCAGCTCTGGGGCCAACGTCCTGACTTTC,CASSVRSGTSSGANVLTF,TRBD2,.,TRBV5-1,TRBJ2-6
TGCAGTGCTAGCTCTGGGAGGGAGAATGGCTACACCTTC,CSASSGRENGYTF,.,few,TRBV20-1,TRBJ1-2